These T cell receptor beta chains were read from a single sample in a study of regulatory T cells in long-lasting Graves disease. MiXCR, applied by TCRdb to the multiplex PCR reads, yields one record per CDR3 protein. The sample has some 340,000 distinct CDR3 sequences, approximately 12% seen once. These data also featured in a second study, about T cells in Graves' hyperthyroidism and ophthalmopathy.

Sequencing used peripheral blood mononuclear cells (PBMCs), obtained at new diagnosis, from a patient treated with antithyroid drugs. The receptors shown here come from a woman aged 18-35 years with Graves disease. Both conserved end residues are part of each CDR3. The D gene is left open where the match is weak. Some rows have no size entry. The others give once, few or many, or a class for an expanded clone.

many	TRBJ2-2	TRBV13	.	CASSLRVATMTTGELFF	TGTGCCAGCAGCTTAAGAGTCGCGACGATGACGACCGGGGAGCTGTTTTTT
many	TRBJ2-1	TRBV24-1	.	CATSDLHNEQFF	TGTGCCACCAGTGATTTACACAATGAGCAGTTCTTC
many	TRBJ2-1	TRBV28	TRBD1	CASSLWGTGVDEQFF	TGTGCCAGCAGTTTATGGGGGACAGGTGTGGATGAGCAGTTCTTC
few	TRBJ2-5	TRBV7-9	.	CASNRGLVNPQETQYF	TGTGCCAGCAATAGGGGACTCGTTAACCCCCAAGAGACCCAGTACTTC
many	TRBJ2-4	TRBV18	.	CASSPMDKNIQYF	TGTGCCAGCTCACCGATGGACAAAAACATTCAGTACTTC
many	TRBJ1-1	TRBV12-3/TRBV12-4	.	CASYLRAGDDTEAFF	TGTGCCAGCTACCTTAGGGCAGGGGATGACACTGAAGCTTTCTTT
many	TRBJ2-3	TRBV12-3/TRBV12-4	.	CASEADASYGTDTQYF	TGTGCCAGCGAGGCGGACGCCAGCTATGGCACAGATACGCAGTATTTT
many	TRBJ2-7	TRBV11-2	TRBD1	CASARTGASYEQYF	TGTGCCAGCGCGCGGACAGGGGCTTCCTACGAGCAGTACTTC
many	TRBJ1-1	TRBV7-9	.	CASSLWNSDLLF	TGTGCCAGCAGCTTGTGGAACAGCGACCTCCTTTTT
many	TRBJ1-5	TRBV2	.	CASNQGGNQPQHF	TGTGCCAGCAATCAGGGCGGCAATCAGCCCCAGCATTTT
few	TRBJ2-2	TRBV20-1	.	CSATARGRNTGELFF	TGCAGTGCTACCGCCCGGGGCCGAAACACCGGGGAGCTGTTTTTT
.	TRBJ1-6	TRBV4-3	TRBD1	CASSRTYRGLTGSPLHF	TGCGCCAGCAGCCGCACTTACAGGGGGCTGACAGGATCACCCCTCCACTTT
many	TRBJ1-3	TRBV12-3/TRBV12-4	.	CASSSIRLYRRISGNTIYF	TGTGCCAGCAGTTCCATTAGGTTGTACAGAAGGATCTCTGGAAACACCATATATTTT
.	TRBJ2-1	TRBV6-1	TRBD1	CASSPHRTGEQFF	TGTGCCAGCAGTCCTCATAGGACAGGGGAGCAGTTCTTC
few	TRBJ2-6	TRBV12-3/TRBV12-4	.	CASSLNLGSGANVLTF	TGTGCCAGCAGCCTAAATTTGGGGTCTGGGGCCAACGTCCTGACTTTC
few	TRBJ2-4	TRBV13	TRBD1	CASSSLGLTGKNIQYF	TGTGCCAGCAGCTCCCTAGGCCTGACAGGGAAAAACATTCAGTACTTC
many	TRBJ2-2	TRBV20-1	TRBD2	CSAKREATGELFF	TGCAGTGCTAAGCGGGAGGCAACCGGGGAGCTGTTTTTT
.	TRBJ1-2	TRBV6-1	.	CASSLDRDFSGYTF	TGTGCCAGCAGCCTTGACCGGGACTTTTCAGGCTACACCTTC
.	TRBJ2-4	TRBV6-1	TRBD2	CACEGGRALDIQYF	TGTGCCTGCGAGGGCGGGAGGGCCTTGGACATTCAGTACTTC
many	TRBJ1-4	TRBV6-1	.	CAGGYLSSRSNEKLFF	TGTGCCGGCGGCTACCTTAGTTCGCGATCTAATGAAAAACTGTTTTTT
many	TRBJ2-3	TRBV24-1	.	CATSDFEGHRPDTQYF	TGTGCCACCAGTGATTTCGAGGGGCACCGTCCGGATACGCAGTATTTT
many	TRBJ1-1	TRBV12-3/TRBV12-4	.	CASTGSRWSVAFF	TGTGCCTCCACTGGGAGCAGGTGGTCAGTAGCTTTCTTT
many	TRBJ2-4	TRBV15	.	CATSRETGRRAKNIQYF	TGTGCCACCAGCAGAGAAACAGGGAGGCGGGCCAAAAACATTCAGTACTTC
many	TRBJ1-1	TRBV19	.	CASRDLGTEAFF	TGTGCCAGTAGAGATTTAGGGACTGAAGCTTTCTTT
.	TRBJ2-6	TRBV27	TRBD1	CASSQGVDGANVLTF	TGTGCCAGCAGTCAGGGGGTGGACGGGGCCAACGTCCTGACTTTC
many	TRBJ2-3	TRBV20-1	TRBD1	CSAKINRGRLLTDTQYF	TGCAGTGCTAAGATAAACAGGGGGCGCTTACTCACAGATACGCAGTATTTT
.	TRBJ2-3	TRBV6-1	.	CASSQVGFTDTQYF	TGTGCCAGCTCCCAGGTCGGATTCACAGATACGCAGTATTTT
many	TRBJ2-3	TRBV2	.	CASAGGLSTDTQYF	TGTGCCAGTGCTGGGGGCCTTAGCACAGATACGCAGTATTTT
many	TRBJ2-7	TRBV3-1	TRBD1	CASSHHGQGVPYEQYF	TGTGCCAGCAGCCATCATGGACAGGGGGTGCCCTACGAGCAGTACTTC
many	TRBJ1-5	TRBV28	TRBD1	CASSDGTGTLGQPQHF	TGTGCCAGCAGTGACGGGACAGGGACTTTGGGGCAGCCCCAGCATTTT
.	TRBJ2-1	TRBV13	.	CASSFIRTNEQFF	TGTGCCAGCAGCTTCATCCGGACCAATGAGCAGTTCTTC
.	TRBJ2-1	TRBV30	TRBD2	CAWSSPGTSGYSLSYNEQFF	TGTGCCTGGAGTTCTCCCGGGACTAGCGGCTATTCCTTATCCTACAATGAGCAGTTCTTC
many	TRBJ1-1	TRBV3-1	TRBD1	CASSQSGPGGWVGAEAFF	TGTGCCAGCAGCCAATCTGGACCAGGGGGCTGGGTAGGCGCTGAAGCTTTCTTT
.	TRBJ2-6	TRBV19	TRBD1	CASSMLTGGSGANVLTF	TGTGCCAGTAGTATGTTGACAGGGGGCTCTGGGGCCAACGTCCTGACTTTC
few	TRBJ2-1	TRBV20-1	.	CSASTTGSSYNEQFF	TGCAGTGCTAGCACGACGGGGAGTTCCTACAATGAGCAGTTCTTC
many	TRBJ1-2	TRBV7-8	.	CASSLLGASAGYTF	TGTGCCAGCAGCTTATTGGGGGCTTCCGCTGGCTACACCTTC
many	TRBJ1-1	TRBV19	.	CASQGWGSLNTEAFF	TGTGCCAGTCAGGGGTGGGGCTCCTTGAACACTGAAGCTTTCTTT
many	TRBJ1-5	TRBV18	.	CASSPLGVENQPQHF	TGTGCCAGCTCCCCTTTGGGGGTAGAGAATCAGCCCCAGCATTTT
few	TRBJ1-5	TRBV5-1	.	CASSRGPGLEPNQPQHF	TGCGCCAGCAGCCGCGGACCGGGCCTAGAACCCAATCAGCCCCAGCATTTT
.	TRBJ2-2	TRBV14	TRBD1	CASTRDRGRDGGELFF	TGTGCCAGTACCCGGGACAGGGGGCGTGATGGCGGGGAGCTGTTTTTT
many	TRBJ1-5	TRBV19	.	CASRTTDYSNQPQHF	TGTGCCAGTAGAACGACAGATTATAGCAATCAGCCCCAGCATTTT
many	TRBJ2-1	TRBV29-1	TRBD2	CSVGSSGYNEQFF	TGCAGCGTTGGGTCTAGCGGGTACAATGAGCAGTTCTTC
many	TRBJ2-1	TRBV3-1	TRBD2	CASRKGLAGGPEQFF	TGTGCCAGCAGAAAAGGACTAGCGGGAGGGCCGGAGCAGTTCTTC
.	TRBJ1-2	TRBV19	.	CASSISGADYGYTF	TGTGCCAGTAGTATTTCGGGGGCAGACTATGGCTACACCTTC